The sequence of this TCR beta chain was determined in a study of preoperative IRX-2 immunotherapy in early breast cancer. This clone was counted once. Generated by immunoSEQ multiplex PCR, the TCRdb table keeps only in-frame clones and is missing some. The table has about 33,000 clones, roughly 89% seen once. Treatment meaning: preoperative locoregional IRX-2 cytokine immunotherapy. Preoperative locoregional IRX-2 cytokine immunotherapy was tested in the phase Ib source study. The CDR3 length is 15 residues. CDR1 and CDR2 (germline): MDHEN, SYDVKM. Sequencing was performed on tumor tissue, taken after IRX-2 immunotherapy. The chain carries TRBV28 and TRBJ1-5; D unclear. The sequence was collected from a human donor with breast cancer. CDR3 nucleotide sequence: TGTGCTGCAGCGTCAGGAGGGCCCAGCAATCAGCCCCAGCATTTT. It is translated as CAAASGGPSNQPQHF.